A selection of T cell receptor beta chains follows, all from one sample in a study of beta chain features in type 1 diabetes. Profiling relied on immunoSEQ multiplex PCR, and the TCRdb table lists in-frame clones only, not all of them. The sample records under 250,000 clones, about 15% being singletons. Source material: naive CD4+ T cells from blood. These receptors all stem from a man between 25 and 39 years old with type 1 diabetes. Both conserved end residues are part of each CDR3. The D gene is left open where the match is weak. Not all rows give a size; the values are once, few, many and, for expanded clones, a class.

v_call: TRBV25-1; j_call: TRBJ1-1; clone_size: -; d_call: -; cdr3_aa: CASSDPGPSRGEAFF; cdr3_nt: TGTGCCAGCAGTGATCCGGGTCCCTCAAGAGGAGAAGCTTTCTTT
v_call: TRBV29-1; j_call: TRBJ2-7; clone_size: few; d_call: TRBD1; cdr3_aa: CSVEGQGHYEQYF; cdr3_nt: TGCAGCGTTGAGGGACAGGGACACTATGAGCAGTACTTC
v_call: TRBV10-3; j_call: TRBJ2-1; clone_size: -; d_call: TRBD2; cdr3_aa: CATAGGTSGNEQFF; cdr3_nt: TGTGCCACGGCTGGGGGGACTAGCGGCAATGAGCAGTTCTTC
v_call: TRBV5-1; j_call: TRBJ2-1; clone_size: -; d_call: TRBD1; cdr3_aa: CASSIPTGETYNEQFF; cdr3_nt: TGCGCCAGCAGCATACCGACAGGGGAGACCTACAATGAGCAGTTCTTC
v_call: TRBV28; j_call: TRBJ1-4; clone_size: -; d_call: -; cdr3_aa: CASSFGGDEKLFF; cdr3_nt: TGTGCCAGCAGTTTCGGGGGAGACGAAAAACTGTTTTTT
v_call: TRBV5-1; j_call: TRBJ2-7; clone_size: -; d_call: TRBD1; cdr3_aa: CASSPGWDRAYEQYF; cdr3_nt: TGCGCCAGCAGCCCCGGATGGGACAGAGCCTACGAGCAGTACTTC
v_call: TRBV5-4; j_call: TRBJ2-2; clone_size: few; d_call: -; cdr3_aa: CASSLDREYTGELFF; cdr3_nt: TGTGCCAGCAGCTTGGACAGGGAATACACCGGGGAGCTGTTTTTT
v_call: TRBV6-6; j_call: TRBJ2-2; clone_size: -; d_call: -; cdr3_aa: CASLDPRGTGELFF; cdr3_nt: TGTGCCAGTCTGGACCCTCGGGGGACCGGGGAGCTGTTTTTT
v_call: TRBV6-1; j_call: TRBJ1-2; clone_size: -; d_call: -; cdr3_aa: CASSEANSGGYTF; cdr3_nt: TGTGCCAGCAGTGAAGCGAACTCGGGAGGCTACACCTTC
v_call: TRBV29-1; j_call: TRBJ1-2; clone_size: few; d_call: -; cdr3_aa: CSVDRVGGYTF; cdr3_nt: TGCAGCGTTGACAGGGTTGGTGGCTACACCTTC
v_call: TRBV5-1; j_call: TRBJ1-2; clone_size: -; d_call: TRBD1; cdr3_aa: CASSLADRDTYGYTF; cdr3_nt: TGCGCCAGCAGCTTGGCCGACAGGGATACCTATGGCTACACCTTC
v_call: TRBV7-9; j_call: TRBJ2-6; clone_size: -; d_call: -; cdr3_aa: CASIPLAGPSGANVLTF; cdr3_nt: TGTGCCAGCATCCCCCTGGCAGGGCCCTCTGGGGCCAACGTCCTGACTTTC
v_call: TRBV5-8; j_call: TRBJ1-4; clone_size: -; d_call: -; cdr3_aa: CASSLLSRGEKLFF; cdr3_nt: TGTGCCAGCAGCTTGCTGTCTCGAGGGGAAAAACTGTTTTTT
v_call: TRBV28; j_call: TRBJ2-3; clone_size: few; d_call: TRBD1; cdr3_aa: CASSRPGQGTDTQYF; cdr3_nt: TGTGCCAGCAGTCGGCCGGGACAGGGCACAGATACGCAGTATTTT
v_call: TRBV10-3; j_call: TRBJ2-7; clone_size: few; d_call: -; cdr3_aa: CAISGGDEQYF; cdr3_nt: TGTGCCATCAGTGGGGGGGACGAGCAGTACTTC
v_call: TRBV18; j_call: TRBJ1-1; clone_size: -; d_call: -; cdr3_aa: CASSPPTVTEAFF; cdr3_nt: TGTGCCAGCTCACCGCCGACAGTCACTGAAGCTTTCTTT
v_call: TRBV7-9; j_call: TRBJ2-7; clone_size: few; d_call: TRBD1; cdr3_aa: CASSGQGHEQYF; cdr3_nt: TGTGCCAGCTCTGGACAGGGGCACGAGCAGTACTTC
v_call: TRBV5-6; j_call: TRBJ2-1; clone_size: few; d_call: -; cdr3_aa: CASSTGLNEQFF; cdr3_nt: TGTGCCAGCAGCACCGGACTGAATGAGCAGTTCTTC
v_call: TRBV19; j_call: TRBJ2-2; clone_size: few; d_call: -; cdr3_aa: CASSIVQGNTGELFF; cdr3_nt: TGTGCCAGTAGTATAGTCCAGGGGAACACCGGGGAGCTGTTTTTT
v_call: TRBV7-9; j_call: TRBJ2-1; clone_size: few; d_call: -; cdr3_aa: CASSSRGFHEQFF; cdr3_nt: TGTGCCAGCAGCTCCCGGGGGTTTCATGAGCAGTTCTTC
v_call: TRBV7-2; j_call: TRBJ2-3; clone_size: few; d_call: TRBD2; cdr3_aa: CASSSSGGSTDTQYF; cdr3_nt: TGTGCCAGCAGCTCGAGCGGGGGAAGCACAGATACGCAGTATTTT
v_call: TRBV30; j_call: TRBJ1-2; clone_size: few; d_call: -; cdr3_aa: CAWDTGSRAVYTF; cdr3_nt: TGTGCCTGGGATACAGGATCTCGGGCCGTCTACACCTTC
v_call: TRBV30; j_call: TRBJ1-2; clone_size: -; d_call: TRBD1; cdr3_aa: CAWSLRGEDGYTF; cdr3_nt: TGTGCCTGGAGTCTCAGGGGGGAAGACGGCTACACCTTC
v_call: TRBV2; j_call: TRBJ1-6; clone_size: -; d_call: TRBD1; cdr3_aa: CASRLGGGNSPLHF; cdr3_nt: TGTGCCAGCAGGTTAGGGGGCGGTAATTCACCCCTCCACTTT
v_call: TRBV19; j_call: TRBJ2-1; clone_size: few; d_call: -; cdr3_aa: CASSSFGGSYNEQFF; cdr3_nt: TGTGCCAGTAGTAGTTTTGGGGGGTCCTACAATGAGCAGTTCTTC
v_call: TRBV6-1; j_call: TRBJ2-3; clone_size: few; d_call: -; cdr3_aa: CATRQAAGTDTQYF; cdr3_nt: TGTGCCACAAGACAGGCAGCGGGCACAGATACGCAGTATTTT
v_call: TRBV4-1; j_call: TRBJ2-1; clone_size: -; d_call: -; cdr3_aa: CASSQGDRSLQFEQFF; cdr3_nt: TGCGCCAGCAGCCAAGGAGACAGGTCCCTACAATTTGAGCAGTTCTTC
v_call: TRBV6-5; j_call: TRBJ2-3; clone_size: few; d_call: -; cdr3_aa: CASSYSGGIGTDTQYF; cdr3_nt: TGTGCCAGCAGTTACTCTGGCGGGATTGGCACAGATACGCAGTATTTT
v_call: TRBV30; j_call: TRBJ2-5; clone_size: -; d_call: -; cdr3_aa: CAWRAGGGETQYF; cdr3_nt: TGTGCCTGGAGAGCAGGGGGAGGAGAGACCCAGTACTTC
v_call: TRBV30; j_call: TRBJ2-1; clone_size: few; d_call: -; cdr3_aa: CAWSVTYNEQFF; cdr3_nt: TGTGCCTGGAGTGTCACCTACAATGAGCAGTTCTTC
v_call: TRBV9; j_call: TRBJ2-5; clone_size: few; d_call: -; cdr3_aa: CASSVLQGGTQYF; cdr3_nt: TGTGCCAGCAGCGTATTACAGGGTGGGACCCAGTACTTC
v_call: TRBV11-2; j_call: TRBJ2-3; clone_size: few; d_call: -; cdr3_aa: CASSTTVGAGDTQYF; cdr3_nt: TGTGCCAGCAGCACTACGGTCGGCGCGGGGGATACGCAGTATTTT
v_call: TRBV5-4; j_call: TRBJ2-3; clone_size: -; d_call: -; cdr3_aa: CASSPGAVYTDTQYF; cdr3_nt: TGTGCCAGCAGCCCCGGTGCGGTATACACAGATACGCAGTATTTT
v_call: TRBV9; j_call: TRBJ2-3; clone_size: -; d_call: TRBD2; cdr3_aa: CASSGGGDTQYF; cdr3_nt: TGTGCCAGCAGCGGGGGGGGAGATACGCAGTATTTT
v_call: TRBV4-2; j_call: TRBJ2-7; clone_size: many; d_call: -; cdr3_aa: CASSPPGYVYEQYF; cdr3_nt: TGTGCCAGCAGCCCCCCAGGGTACGTCTACGAGCAGTACTTC
v_call: TRBV27; j_call: TRBJ1-2; clone_size: few; d_call: -; cdr3_aa: CASSQTANYGYTF; cdr3_nt: TGTGCCAGCAGTCAAACAGCTAACTATGGCTACACCTTC
v_call: TRBV4-2; j_call: TRBJ2-7; clone_size: few; d_call: TRBD2; cdr3_aa: CASSQRATSGSYEQYF; cdr3_nt: TGTGCCAGCAGCCAAAGAGCGACTAGCGGGAGCTACGAGCAGTACTTC
v_call: TRBV4-2; j_call: TRBJ2-7; clone_size: few; d_call: TRBD2; cdr3_aa: CASTAGGPQSYEQYF; cdr3_nt: TGTGCCAGCACCGCGGGAGGCCCCCAGTCCTACGAGCAGTACTTC
v_call: TRBV30; j_call: TRBJ2-4; clone_size: few; d_call: -; cdr3_aa: CACQGAKNIQYF; cdr3_nt: TGTGCCTGCCAGGGAGCCAAAAACATTCAGTACTTC
v_call: TRBV9; j_call: TRBJ2-3; clone_size: few; d_call: TRBD2; cdr3_aa: CASSVSGGGSTDTQYF; cdr3_nt: TGTGCCAGCAGCGTTAGCGGGGGCGGAAGCACAGATACGCAGTATTTT
v_call: TRBV7-9; j_call: TRBJ2-7; clone_size: few; d_call: TRBD1; cdr3_aa: CASSLAWEGQGVHEQYF; cdr3_nt: TGTGCCAGCAGCTTAGCGTGGGAAGGACAGGGGGTCCACGAGCAGTACTTC
v_call: TRBV5-1; j_call: TRBJ2-7; clone_size: -; d_call: TRBD2; cdr3_aa: CASSFGTSGSYEQYF; cdr3_nt: TGCGCCAGCAGCTTCGGGACTAGCGGGAGTTACGAGCAGTACTTC
v_call: TRBV2; j_call: TRBJ2-7; clone_size: few; d_call: TRBD1; cdr3_aa: CASSGDRAYEQYF; cdr3_nt: TGTGCCAGCAGTGGGGACAGAGCCTACGAGCAGTACTTC
v_call: TRBV9; j_call: TRBJ2-1; clone_size: -; d_call: -; cdr3_aa: CASSVGTRGSYNEQFF; cdr3_nt: TGTGCCAGCAGCGTAGGAACTAGAGGTTCCTACAATGAGCAGTTCTTC
v_call: TRBV25-1; j_call: TRBJ1-2; clone_size: few; d_call: TRBD1; cdr3_aa: CASSGRQGMDGYTF; cdr3_nt: TGTGCCAGCAGTGGGCGACAGGGAATGGATGGCTACACCTTC
v_call: TRBV5-1; j_call: TRBJ2-2; clone_size: -; d_call: -; cdr3_aa: CASSLGASEWGGELFF; cdr3_nt: TGCGCCAGCAGCTTGGGCGCTAGCGAATGGGGCGGGGAGCTGTTTTTT
v_call: TRBV7-9; j_call: TRBJ2-7; clone_size: -; d_call: -; cdr3_aa: CASSYSGGGEQYF; cdr3_nt: TGTGCCAGCAGCTACAGCGGTGGGGGGGAGCAGTACTTC
v_call: TRBV10-3; j_call: TRBJ2-3; clone_size: -; d_call: TRBD2; cdr3_aa: CATRPTSGRTDTQYF; cdr3_nt: TGTGCCACCAGGCCCACTAGCGGGCGCACAGATACGCAGTATTTT
v_call: TRBV5-6; j_call: TRBJ1-5; clone_size: few; d_call: TRBD1; cdr3_aa: CASSRDSNQPQHF; cdr3_nt: TGTGCCAGCAGCAGGGACAGTAATCAGCCCCAGCATTTT
v_call: TRBV5-4; j_call: TRBJ2-1; clone_size: -; d_call: TRBD1; cdr3_aa: CASSWGTEDQFF; cdr3_nt: TGTGCCAGCAGCTGGGGGACAGAGGACCAGTTCTTC
v_call: TRBV29-1; j_call: TRBJ1-2; clone_size: few; d_call: TRBD1; cdr3_aa: CSVGTGGNGYTF; cdr3_nt: TGCAGCGTTGGGACAGGGGGAAATGGCTACACCTTC
v_call: TRBV19; j_call: TRBJ2-1; clone_size: -; d_call: -; cdr3_aa: CASSIPSSTGGEQFF; cdr3_nt: TGTGCCAGTAGTATCCCGTCTAGTACTGGCGGTGAGCAGTTCTTC
v_call: TRBV6-1; j_call: TRBJ2-7; clone_size: -; d_call: -; cdr3_aa: CASSELRHEQYF; cdr3_nt: TGTGCCAGCAGTGAATTGCGGCACGAGCAGTACTTC
v_call: TRBV20-1; j_call: TRBJ2-1; clone_size: few; d_call: -; cdr3_aa: CSARGELGQFF; cdr3_nt: TGCAGTGCCCGAGGCGAGCTGGGGCAGTTCTTC
v_call: TRBV19; j_call: TRBJ1-1; clone_size: few; d_call: -; cdr3_aa: CASSIALGYFGTEAFF; cdr3_nt: TGTGCCAGTAGTATAGCCCTGGGTTATTTCGGGACTGAAGCTTTCTTT
v_call: TRBV5-1; j_call: TRBJ2-7; clone_size: -; d_call: TRBD1; cdr3_aa: CASSWAGTGNAEQYF; cdr3_nt: TGCGCCAGCAGCTGGGCCGGGACAGGGAACGCTGAGCAGTACTTC
v_call: TRBV11-2; j_call: TRBJ2-3; clone_size: few; d_call: TRBD2; cdr3_aa: CASSPGGFTDTQYF; cdr3_nt: TGTGCCAGCAGCCCGGGGGGTTTCACAGATACGCAGTATTTT